The 30 T cell receptor beta chains given below trace back to one sample, sequenced in a study of cytomegalovirus exposure and HLA in healthy donors. PCR used 60 Vbeta primers and 13 Jbeta primers. Profiled with immunoSEQ multiplex PCR; TCRdb holds only in-frame clones, not every one. This table has 100,000 or so clones, about three quarters appearing once. The sample was PBMCs. The origin of the receptors is a woman aged 35 to 49 in good health and CMV-seropositive.

This clone has a handful of counts. This chain connects TRBV28 to TRBJ1-3, with TRBD1 matching 7 bases. The germline gives CDR1 MDHEN, CDR2 SYDVKM. Trimming cost V 6 bases and J 0 bases; bases outside gene matches: 8. The CDR3 extends over 16 amino acids. The CDR3 is CASSAGQLISGNTIYF. The CDR3, as DNA: TGTGCCAGCAGCGCGGGACAGCTAATCTCTGGAAACACCATATATTTT. Based on the CDR3 plus reference TRBV28 and TRBJ1-3, the full variable domain is DVKVTQSSRYLVKRTGEKVFLECVQDMDHENMFWYRQDPGLGLRLIYFSYDVKMKEKGDIPEGYSVSREKKERFSLILESASTNQTSMYLCASSAGQLISGNTIYFGEGSWLTVV.

The rearrangement uses TRBV27 and TRBJ2-1, with 7 bases matching TRBD2. In germline, CDR1 is MNHEY, CDR2 SMNVEV (reference sequence). V dropped 0 bases and J dropped 1; count of bases not matched to a gene: 9. CDR3 length: 18 amino acids. The CDR3: CASSLSGGLWGSYNEQFF. CDR3 sequence (DNA): TGTGCCAGCAGTTTATCGGGGGGGTTGTGGGGATCCTACAATGAGCAGTTCTTC.

The chain uses TRBV5-5 and TRBJ1-1, with no clear D. CDR3 length: 15 residues. CDR1 is SGHKS, CDR2 YYEKEE, per germline (reference sequence). The ends were cut back, 0 bases at V and 6 bases at J, with 15 bases in the middle. This chain's CDR3 is CASSLVVGRGPEAFF. CDR3 in DNA: TGTGCCAGCAGCTTGGTCGTCGGCAGAGGCCCTGAAGCTTTCTTT.

The chain couples TRBV4-2 to TRBJ1-2, with 8 bases fitting TRBD1. Germline CDR1 LGHNA, CDR2 YNFKEQ. V lost 1 base to trimming and J lost 4 bases; unmatched junction nucleotides: 5. This CDR3 is built from 15 residues. CDR3 residues: CASSQVIGQGYGYTF. CDR3 DNA: TGTGCCAGCAGCCAAGTGATAGGACAGGGCTATGGCTACACCTTC.

This chain connects TRBV12-2 to TRBJ2-4; TRBD2 is the table's D call and was not checked against the DNA. TRBV12-2 is listed as a pseudogene. The CDR3 is 15 amino acids. The CDR3 reads CASRSGGATKNIQYF. Written as DNA, the CDR3 is TGTGCAAGTCGCTCGGGGGGGGCTACCAAAAACATTCAGTACTTC.

The V gene is TRBV4-2, the J gene TRBJ2-1; perhaps TRBD2 as D (6 bases). V lost 4 bases and J lost 5, with 15 bases in between. Germline V gene lookup returns CDR1 LGHNA and CDR2 YNFKEQ. CDR3 length: 15 residues. CDR3 loop: CASSRGLGGNNEQFF. The CDR3 DNA is TGTGCCAGCAGCCGAGGACTGGGAGGCAACAATGAGCAGTTCTTC.

This chain joins TRBV19 and TRBJ2-7, with TRBD1 identical over 8 bases. The germline V gene has CDR1 LNHDA and CDR2 SQIVND (reference sequence). The CDR3 runs to 14 residues. The V and J ends lost 5 bases and 1 base, in that order; junction bases with no gene match: 4. CDR3 sequence reads: CASSGTGLSYEQYF. In DNA form, the CDR3 reads TGTGCCAGTAGTGGGACAGGCTTATCCTACGAGCAGTACTTC.

The genes are TRBV19 and TRBJ2-7; TRBD2 aligns across 7 bases. Germline assignment: CDR1 LNHDA and CDR2 SQIVND (reference sequence). There are 15 residues in the CDR3. The trim removed 11 bases at V and 2 bases at J, leaving 15 bases unmatched. The CDR3, as DNA: TGTGCCCTCGGGGGGTTGCCCCCCCCCACCTACGAGCAGTACTTC. Its protein product is CALGGLPPPTYEQYF.

CDR3 loop: CASSIAGIEGDLNLLPVGYTF. CDR3 DNA: TGTGCCAGTAGTATCGCCGGAATCGAGGGCGACCTAAACCTTCTTCCTGTTGGCTACACCTTC. The chain has TRBV19 and TRBJ1-2; no clear D gene. This CDR3 has 21 amino acids. The germline V gene has CDR1 LNHDA and CDR2 SQIVND (reference sequence). V lost 3 bases, J lost 7 bases, and 36 bases lay in between.

V usage is TRBV5-4 and J usage is TRBJ2-7; 8 bases agree with TRBD1. J lost 2 bases, V lost 4 bases, and 8 bases had no gene match. The CDR3 length is 15 residues. Germline loops: CDR1 SGHNT, CDR2 YYREEE (reference sequence). DNA for the CDR3: TGTGCCAGCAGCCCGGGACAGGAAGGAACCTACGAGCAGTACTTC. It yields the protein CASSPGQEGTYEQYF.

The rearrangement links TRBV29-1 to TRBJ1-2; TRBD1 agrees at 9 bases. The CDR3 consists of 14 residues. V was pared by 6 bases and J by 2 bases, with 7 bases of the junction left unmatched. From germline, CDR1 is SQVTM and CDR2 ANQGSEA. The CDR3 region is CSVGQGRKNYGYTF. CDR3 nucleotide sequence: TGCAGCGTCGGACAGGGGAGGAAGAACTATGGCTACACCTTC.

The chain employs TRBV15 and TRBJ2-2, with 14 bases identical to TRBD2. The CDR3 length is 20 residues. V was pared by 0 bases and J by 2 bases, with 8 bases of the junction left unmatched. The V gene's germline CDR1 is LNHNV and CDR2 YYDKDF (reference sequence). This CDR3 reads CATSRDWGTSGRGNTGELFF. The CDR3, as DNA: TGTGCCACCAGCAGAGATTGGGGGACTAGCGGGAGAGGAAACACCGGGGAGCTGTTTTTT.

V is TRBV6-5 and J is TRBJ1-1; 9 bases are shared with TRBD1. CDR3 length: 16 residues. Germline lookup yields CDR1 MNHEY and CDR2 SVGAGI. Germline trimming cut 2 bases from V and 5 bases from J; bases unmatched to any gene: 9. DNA for the CDR3: TGTGCCAGCAGTTACGCTCCCGGGACAGGGTGGACTGAAGCTTTCTTT. This codes for CASSYAPGTGWTEAFF.

The chain recombines TRBV6-5 with TRBJ2-1; D might be TRBD1 (6 bases). Trimming shortened V by 8 bases and J by 4 bases, and 12 bases separated the two germline ends. The CDR3 is 13 amino acids. The V gene's germline CDR1 is MNHEY and CDR2 SVGAGI. Here the CDR3 DNA reads TGTGCCAGCGGCGTAACAGGGTACAATGAGCAGTTCTTC. This encodes CASGVTGYNEQFF.

This clone is a singleton in its sample. This sequence joins TRBV5-1 and TRBJ1-3; D unresolved. The CDR3 totals 16 residues. V was trimmed by 4 bases and J by 0 bases, leaving 14 bases between them. Germline V gene sequence: CDR1 SGHRS, CDR2 YFSETQ. The chain's CDR3 is CASSLQTASSGNTIYF. CDR3 nucleotides: TGCGCCAGCAGCCTACAGACCGCGAGCTCTGGAAACACCATATATTTT.

The chain employs TRBV28 and TRBJ1-1; D is unclear. V lost 4 bases and J lost 5, with 11 bases in between. This CDR3 comprises 13 residues. Germline V gives CDR1 MDHEN, CDR2 SYDVKM. In DNA form, the CDR3 reads TGTGCCAGCAGTTCCCCCTCCGGGACTGAAGCTTTCTTT. It yields the protein CASSSPSGTEAFF.

The chain recombines TRBV4-3 with TRBJ1-6; possibly TRBD1 for D (6 bases). V was clipped by 0 bases and J by 2 bases, with 14 bases between them. This CDR3 is 18 amino acids long. Germline CDR1 and CDR2: LGHNA and YSLEER. CDR3: CASSQEIGQYAYNSPLHF. The CDR3 DNA reads TGCGCCAGCAGCCAAGAGATAGGACAGTACGCCTATAATTCACCCCTCCACTTT.

The chain couples TRBV18 to TRBJ1-5; no clear D. The germline gives CDR1 KGHSH, CDR2 LQKENI. This CDR3 is 17 amino acids long. Trimming took 0 bases from V and 0 from J, leaving 12 bases between them. The CDR3 reads CASSPPLPTDSNQPQHF. CDR3 DNA sequence: TGTGCCAGCTCACCACCGTTACCTACAGATAGCAATCAGCCCCAGCATTTT.

The chain has TRBV4-1 and TRBJ2-7, with TRBD2 matching 7 bases. The trim removed 1 base at V and 6 bases at J, leaving 12 bases unmatched. Germline CDR1 MGHRA, CDR2 YSYEKL. The CDR3 extends over 16 amino acids. The CDR3 DNA reads TGCGCCAGCAGCCAAGTTTGGGGGGGAGTATCGTCCGAGCAGTACTTC. Its protein is CASSQVWGGVSSEQYF.

This clone occurred once. The rearrangement links TRBV2 to TRBJ2-7, with TRBD1 identical over 8 bases. The CDR3 contains 13 residues. Looked up from germline, CDR1 is SNHLY and CDR2 is FYNNEI. V lost 6 bases and J lost 7; bases outside the gene matches: 8. The CDR3 spells CASSVQGAGEQYF. The CDR3 coding sequence is TGTGCCAGCAGCGTGCAGGGGGCGGGTGAGCAGTACTTC.

The chain carries TRBV6-5 and TRBJ2-3; 10 bases are a match to TRBD2. In germline, CDR1 is MNHEY, CDR2 SVGAGI. Trimming at V came to 6 bases and at J to 4 bases, leaving 7 bases not matched to a gene. This CDR3 spans 15 amino acids. CDR3 nucleotides: TGTGCCAGCAGACAACTAGCGGGGTGGGCAGATACGCAGTATTTT. Protein product: CASRQLAGWADTQYF.

The rearrangement uses TRBV19 and TRBJ2-3; tentatively, D is TRBD2 (6 bases). This CDR3 has 17 residues. V gave up 5 bases and J gave up 0 bases, with 18 bases separating them. Germline CDR1 LNHDA, CDR2 SQIVND (reference sequence). The CDR3 loop is CASSWIRGSSSTDTQYF. CDR3 nucleotides: TGTGCCAGTAGTTGGATACGGGGGAGCTCTAGCACAGATACGCAGTATTTT.

The chain uses TRBV7-2 and TRBJ2-1; a possible D gene is TRBD2 (6 bases). This CDR3 has 15 amino acids. V lost 5 bases to trimming and J lost 1 base, with 12 bases between them. Germline CDR1 and CDR2: SGHTA and FQGNSA. CDR3 DNA sequence: TGTGCCAGCAGCGGAGGAGGGAAATCCTACAATGAGCAGTTCTTC. Amino acids: CASSGGGKSYNEQFF.

The rearrangement uses TRBV7-2 and TRBJ2-7; TRBD1 aligns across 9 bases. Germline loops: CDR1 SGHTA, CDR2 FQGNSA. The CDR3 contains 15 residues. V shed 5 bases and J 5 bases; nucleotides not matched to a gene: 10. CDR3 nucleotides: TGTGCCAGCAGCGCCGGGACAGGGATCTATGACGAGCAGTACTTC. It translates to CASSAGTGIYDEQYF.

The genes are TRBV27 and TRBJ2-7; D perhaps matches TRBD2 (6 bases). V shed 7 bases and J shed 5 bases, with 18 bases lying between them. Germline V gene sequence: CDR1 MNHEY, CDR2 SMNVEV (reference sequence). This CDR3 contains 14 residues. CDR3 residues: CASNPSGRIDEQYF. In DNA, the CDR3 is TGTGCCAGCAACCCAAGTGGGAGGATCGACGAGCAGTACTTC.

This clone was detected many times. CDR3 sequence (DNA): TGTGCCAGCAGCTGGGACTTGGGTAAAGAGCAGTACTTC. Its protein is CASSWDLGKEQYF. This rearrangement joins TRBV5-4 to TRBJ2-7; maybe TRBD2 (6 bases). The V end was cut by 3 bases, the J end by 7 bases, with 14 bases between. The germline V gene encodes CDR1 SGHNT and CDR2 YYREEE (reference sequence). This CDR3 comprises 13 residues.

This clone came up a few times. The chain has TRBV28 and TRBJ1-4; TRBD1 is a possible D gene (6 bases). Germline CDR1 reads MDHEN; CDR2 reads SYDVKM. This CDR3 has 11 amino acids. Deletions cut 6 bases from V and 12 bases from J, with 11 bases between. CDR3 DNA: TGTGCCAGCAGCTACGCAGGGGAACTGTTTTTT. Translated: CASSYAGELFF.

The genes are TRBV28 and TRBJ1-1, with TRBD1 matching 12 bases. V lost 3 bases and J lost 4; bases outside the gene matches: 9. The CDR3 has 17 amino acids. Germline-derived CDR1 and CDR2 are MDHEN and SYDVKM. The CDR3 loop reads CASSLGGTGGAVTEAFF. In DNA, the CDR3 is TGTGCCAGCAGTTTGGGAGGGACAGGGGGCGCGGTCACTGAAGCTTTCTTT.

The gene calls are TRBV6-1 and TRBJ1-6; D is ambiguous. The CDR3 is 13 amino acids. V shed 8 bases and J shed 2 bases, with 7 bases lying between them. Germline CDR1 and CDR2: MNHNS and SASEGT. DNA for the CDR3: TGTGCCAGCGGCGGTCCCTATAATTCACCCCTCCACTTT. Protein: CASGGPYNSPLHF.

The rearrangement joins TRBV9 to TRBJ1-4; 11 positions agree with TRBD1. CDR1 is SGDLS, CDR2 YYNGEE, per germline. The CDR3 is 18 amino acids. With 4 bases clipped from V and 8 bases from J, the junction kept 16 bases outside the gene matches. The CDR3, as DNA: TGTGCCAGCAGCCCTCCCGGGACAGGGGGAGAGAAGGAGGAAAAACTGTTTTTT. This encodes CASSPPGTGGEKEEKLFF.